This T cell receptor beta chain was identified during a study of vaccination and CD4 T cells after COVID-19. Study-wide context: Everyone enrolled got two doses of BNT162b2 or mRNA-1273 vaccine. Stimuli were overlapping spike peptide pools of SARS-CoV-2 and three common cold coronaviruses (HCoV-NL63, HCoV-OC43, HCoV-229E).

Cultured CD4+ T cells had their DNA profiled by the Oncomine TCR Beta short-read assay. Genomic DNA was isolated from cultured CD4+ T cells. TCRdb recomputed calls from the PCR reads with MiXCR, one row per CDR3 protein. The sample includes over 9,000 distinct CDR3 sequences, 34% seen only once; the top ten take approximately 19%. As to this clonotype: Its cognate antigen is unknown.

Treatment here: 10-day PBMC culture with coronavirus spike peptide pools or control peptides (ViraFEST assay). Those CD4+ T cells from the unexposed donor predate the COVID-19 pandemic (2011-2018). TCR sequencing followed the expansion of antigen-specific T cells with peptide pools in ViraFEST. PBMCs, plated at roughly 2 million per well, were grown in the presence of roughly 10 IU/ml IL-2 and around 10 ug/ml peptide pools. Germline assignment: CDR1 GTSNPN and CDR2 SVGIG (reference sequence). V gave up 3 bases and J gave up 4 bases; unmatched junction bases: 5. This CDR3 spans 13 amino acids. This sequence joins TRBV30 and TRBJ1-1; 7 positions match TRBD1. This clonotype was obtained from a human donor in good health. The sample taken for sequencing was CD4+ T cells from blood, cultured in vitro. CDR3 in amino acids: CAWSRQGITEAFF. CDR3 nucleotide sequence: TGTGCCTGGAGCCGACAGGGAATCACTGAAGCTTTCTTT.